The T cell receptor (beta chain) described here comes from a study of blood T cell repertoires in COVID-19. As for the study in general: From the United States, Italy and Spain came samples of acute and convalescent COVID-19. Nucleic acid was either cDNA or gDNA, and it came from T cells, B-cell-depleted T cells, or PBMCs.

After removal of 1 base from V and 2 bases from J, the junction contained 5 bases not matched to a gene. The germline gives CDR1 LNHNV, CDR2 YYDKDF (reference sequence). The CDR3 runs 16 residues. As processed by the authors: Amplification of reference gene primers provided the estimated nucleated cell counts. Clones were read by immunoSEQ multiplex PCR, and TCRdb kept only the in-frame ones, dropping some. V, J and clone size are those of that table, while D and trimming were read from the DNA. The data hold 100,000 to 150,000 clones, with about 80% observed a single time. J is TRBJ2-3 and V is TRBV15; 8 bases line up with TRBD2. The sequence came from a man in his 60s with acute or convalescent COVID-19. Sequenced input: peripheral blood. The CDR3 spells CATSRGASGYTDTQYF. The CDR3 DNA reads TGTGCCACCAGCAGAGGGGCTAGCGGGTACACAGATACGCAGTATTTT.